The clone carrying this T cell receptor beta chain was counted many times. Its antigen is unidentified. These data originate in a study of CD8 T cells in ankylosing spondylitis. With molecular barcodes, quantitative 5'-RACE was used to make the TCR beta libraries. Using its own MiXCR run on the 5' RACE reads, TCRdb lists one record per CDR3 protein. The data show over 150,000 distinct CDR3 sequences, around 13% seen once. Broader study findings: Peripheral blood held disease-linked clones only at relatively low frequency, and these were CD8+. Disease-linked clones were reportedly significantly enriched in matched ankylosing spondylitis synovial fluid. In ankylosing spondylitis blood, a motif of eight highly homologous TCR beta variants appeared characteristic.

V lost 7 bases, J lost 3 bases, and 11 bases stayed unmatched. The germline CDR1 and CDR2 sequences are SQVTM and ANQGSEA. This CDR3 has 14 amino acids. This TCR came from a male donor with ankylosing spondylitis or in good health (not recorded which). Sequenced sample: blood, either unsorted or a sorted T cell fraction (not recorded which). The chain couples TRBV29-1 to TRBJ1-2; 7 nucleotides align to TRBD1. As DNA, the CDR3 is TGCAGCGCCGGCAGGACAGGAGCACACTATGGCTACACCTTC. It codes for CSAGRTGAHYGYTF. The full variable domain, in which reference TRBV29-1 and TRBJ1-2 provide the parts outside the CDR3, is SAVISQKPSRDICQRGTSLTIQCQVDSQVTMMFWYRQQPGQSLTLIATANQGSEATYESGFVIDKFPISRPNLTFSTLTVSNMSPEDSSIYLCSAGRTGAHYGYTFGSGTRLTVV.